A selection of T cell receptor beta chains follows, all from one sample in a study of blood T cell repertoires in COVID-19. TCRdb keeps only in-frame clones here, not all; method: immunoSEQ multiplex PCR. The sample consists of over 400,000 clones, roughly 88% of them appearing once. Material: peripheral blood. These receptors came from a human donor in a cohort sampled during active COVID-19. Each CDR3 is given with its conserved first and last residue. Each record gives: J gene, V gene, D gene, clone size, CDR3 DNA, CDR3 protein. The D gene is left open where the match is weak. The size entry is marked missing in some rows and otherwise reads once, few, many or a size class.

TRBJ2-7 | TRBV28 | TRBD1 | NA | TGTGCCAGCCGTAACCCGCCGGGACAGGGTATCTACGAGCAGTACTTC | CASRNPPGQGIYEQYF
TRBJ1-2 | TRBV9 | NA | NA | TGTGCCAGCAGCGTAGATTCATCGGGAGCTTACGGCTACACCTTC | CASSVDSSGAYGYTF
TRBJ2-7 | TRBV6-5 | NA | NA | TGTGCCAGCAGCCACCTCTTCCGCGGAGACTACGAGCAGTACTTC | CASSHLFRGDYEQYF
TRBJ1-3 | TRBV27 | NA | NA | TGTGCCAGCAGTTTATCGTGGACAGCAGCCTTTGGAAACACCATATATTTT | CASSLSWTAAFGNTIYF
TRBJ1-1 | TRBV12-3/TRBV12-4 | NA | NA | TGTGCCAGCACCCGACACGTTATCACTGAAGCTTTCTTT | CASTRHVITEAFF
TRBJ2-5 | TRBV7-2 | TRBD2 | NA | TGTGCCAGCAGCTCAAGGGGGACAGCGAGACTAGCGGTAAAAGAGACCCAGTACTTC | CASSSRGTARLAVKETQYF
TRBJ1-1 | TRBV5-1 | NA | NA | TGCGCCAGCACCCCTAGAGACCCTACGGGCACTGAAGCTTTCTTT | CASTPRDPTGTEAFF
TRBJ2-1 | TRBV24-1 | TRBD2 | few | TGTGCCACCAGTGATCCGGGACTAGCGGGAGACAATGAGCAGTTCTTC | CATSDPGLAGDNEQFF
TRBJ1-6 | TRBV9 | NA | NA | TGTGCCAGCAGTGGACTGGATAATTCACCCCTCCACTTT | CASSGLDNSPLHF
TRBJ2-1 | TRBV11-3 | TRBD2 | NA | TGTGCCAGCAGCTTAGAGGGGGGGAATGAGCAGTTCTTC | CASSLEGGNEQFF
TRBJ2-2 | TRBV28 | TRBD2 | NA | TGTGCCGCGCAGGGACTAGCGGGAGGAACCGGGGAGCTGTTTTTT | CAAQGLAGGTGELFF
TRBJ1-4 | TRBV6-5 | NA | few | TGTGCCAGCAGTCTATTGCCGCAACCGGGGGAAAAACTGTTTTTT | CASSLLPQPGEKLFF
TRBJ1-2 | TRBV12-5 | NA | NA | TGTGCTAGTGGTTTGGTCGAGGGAGGCTACACCTTC | CASGLVEGGYTF
TRBJ2-2 | TRBV28 | NA | NA | TGTGCCAGCAGTTTACTGGGAGCCCAGAACACCGGGGAGCTGTTTTTT | CASSLLGAQNTGELFF
TRBJ1-2 | TRBV9 | TRBD1 | NA | TGTGCCAGCAGCTACGGACAGGGCAGCTATGGCTACACCTTC | CASSYGQGSYGYTF
TRBJ2-1 | TRBV4-3 | NA | NA | TGCGCCAGCAGCCAAGACGGGGACTCCTACAATGAGCAGTTCTTC | CASSQDGDSYNEQFF
TRBJ1-5 | TRBV12-3/TRBV12-4 | NA | NA | TGTGCCAGCAGTTTTGGCTATCAGCCCCAGCATTTT | CASSFGYQPQHF
TRBJ2-7 | TRBV5-1 | TRBD2 | NA | TGCGCCAGCAGCTCATCAACCGGGTCCGGGGGGGCCTACGAGCAGTACTTC | CASSSSTGSGGAYEQYF
TRBJ1-1 | TRBV18 | NA | once | TGTGCCAGCTCCCTCGGACAGAACACTGAAGCTTTCTTT | CASSLGQNTEAFF
TRBJ1-2 | TRBV4-3 | NA | NA | TGCGCCAGCAGCCAACACCTCAGTAAAGGACAGCCGACTAACTATGGCTACACCTTC | CASSQHLSKGQPTNYGYTF
TRBJ2-7 | TRBV30 | NA | NA | TGTGCCTGGAGTGTATCTGCGGCCGAGCAGTACTTC | CAWSVSAAEQYF
TRBJ1-1 | TRBV30 | TRBD1 | few | TGTGCCTGGAGTCCAGGGACAGAAAACACTGAAGCTTTCTTT | CAWSPGTENTEAFF
TRBJ2-2 | TRBV19 | TRBD1 | NA | TGTGCCAGTACCGGGACAGGGACGACCGGGGAGCTGTTTTTT | CASTGTGTTGELFF
TRBJ2-3 | TRBV14 | NA | NA | TGTGCCAGCAGCCCTGGTTGGACTAAGAGCACAGATACGCAGTATTTT | CASSPGWTKSTDTQYF
TRBJ2-3 | TRBV11-2 | TRBD1 | NA | TGTGCCAGCAGCTTAGGTTGGACAGGGAGTCCTAGCACAGATACGCAGTATTTT | CASSLGWTGSPSTDTQYF
TRBJ2-3 | TRBV5-1 | TRBD2 | NA | TGCGCCAGCAGTGGTCCGACTAGCGTTGACACAGATACGCAGTATTTT | CASSGPTSVDTDTQYF
TRBJ2-5 | TRBV6-5 | TRBD1 | NA | TGTGCCAGCAGCCCCGGGACAGGGAGGCGGGAGACCCAGTACTTC | CASSPGTGRRETQYF
TRBJ2-2 | TRBV5-1 | TRBD1 | NA | TGCGCCAGCAGAGTAGGGGGCGCAAACACCGGGGAGCTGTTTTTT | CASRVGGANTGELFF
TRBJ2-7 | TRBV29-1 | NA | NA | TGCAGCGCCTCGCAGGGTCTCGAGCAGTACTTC | CSASQGLEQYF
TRBJ1-2 | TRBV29-1 | TRBD1 | NA | TGCAGCATCATACAGGGGGATCGCTATGGCTACACCTTC | CSIIQGDRYGYTF
TRBJ2-3 | TRBV5-5 | TRBD2 | NA | TGTGCCAGCAGCTTGGATTGGCTAGCGGGAGAGATTTGGACAGATACGCAGTATTTT | CASSLDWLAGEIWTDTQYF
TRBJ2-7 | TRBV7-2 | TRBD2 | few | TGTGCCAGCAGCATGTACTTGACTAGCGGGAGAAGTTACGAGCAGTACTTC | CASSMYLTSGRSYEQYF
TRBJ1-1 | TRBV30 | NA | NA | TGTGCCTGGAGGGTATATATGGACAGTAAAGCTTTCTTT | CAWRVYMDSKAFF
TRBJ2-4 | TRBV11-1 | NA | NA | TGTGCCAGCAGCTGGGGAGAGGGCTTC | CASSWGEGF
TRBJ1-5 | TRBV30 | NA | NA | TGTGCCTGGAGTGTACTCGGGGATAGCAATCAGCCCCAGCATTTT | CAWSVLGDSNQPQHF
TRBJ2-7 | TRBV20-1 | NA | NA | TGCAGTGCTAGTATAGCGTCATCCTACGAGCAGTACTTC | CSASIASSYEQYF
TRBJ1-3 | TRBV3-1/TRBV3-2 | NA | NA | TGTGCCAGCAGCCAATATCAGGTCCGCTCTGGAAACACCATATATTTT | CASSQYQVRSGNTIYF
TRBJ2-1 | TRBV7-8 | NA | NA | TGTGCCAGCAGCTTAGCACTCAATGAGCAGTTCTTC | CASSLALNEQFF
TRBJ2-7 | TRBV19 | TRBD1 | NA | TGTGCCAGTAGTATAAACCAGGGGGAGCCCTACGAGCAGTACTTC | CASSINQGEPYEQYF
TRBJ1-5 | TRBV18 | NA | NA | TGTGCCAGCTCACAGCAGGGTGGCAATCAGCCCCAGCATTTT | CASSQQGGNQPQHF
TRBJ1-5 | TRBV30 | TRBD1 | few | TGTGCCTGTACGGGACAGGGGAATCAGCCCCAGCATTTT | CACTGQGNQPQHF
TRBJ2-2 | TRBV29-1 | TRBD1 | once | TGCAGCGTTGGACAGGGGGCGCTTATTACCGGGGAGCTGTTTTTT | CSVGQGALITGELFF
TRBJ2-3 | TRBV7-2 | NA | NA | TGTGCCAGCAAAAGCGCTTTAGCGGCGATCTCTAGCACAGATACGCAGTATTTT | CASKSALAAISSTDTQYF
TRBJ2-1 | TRBV29-1 | TRBD2 | NA | TGCAGCGTTCCAGCGGGGGGGAGCTCCTACAATGAGCAGTTCTTC | CSVPAGGSSYNEQFF
TRBJ1-6 | TRBV12-3/TRBV12-4 | TRBD1 | NA | TGTGCCAGCAGTTCAACAGGGGGTTCACCCCTCCACTTT | CASSSTGGSPLHF
TRBJ2-5 | TRBV11-2 | TRBD1 | NA | TGTGCCAGCAGCTCTCCCGGGACAGGAGAAGAGACCCAGTACTTC | CASSSPGTGEETQYF
TRBJ2-7 | TRBV5-1 | TRBD1 | many | TGCGCCAGCAGCTCGCCGGGACAGGCCCTTTACGAGCAGTACTTC | CASSSPGQALYEQYF
TRBJ1-6 | TRBV28 | NA | NA | TGTGCCAGCAGTTTAAATCCAGGGGTTCATTCACCCCTCCACTTT | CASSLNPGVHSPLHF
TRBJ2-7 | TRBV5-4 | TRBD2 | NA | TGTGCCAGCAGCTTCGGGGCGGGGACTAGCGGGGTCTACGAGCAGTACTTC | CASSFGAGTSGVYEQYF
TRBJ1-3 | TRBV3-1/TRBV3-2 | NA | few | TGTGCCAGCAGCCCAATAAGGGGCTCCTCTGGAAACACCATATATTTT | CASSPIRGSSGNTIYF
TRBJ2-1 | TRBV4-1 | TRBD2 | NA | TGCGCCAGCAGCCAATCACTAGCGGAGGCGTCGAGTTTTAGGCAGTTCTTC | CASSQSLAEASSFRQFF
TRBJ1-2 | TRBV5-4 | NA | NA | TGTGCCAGCAGCTCAGCCTTTACAGGGATTGGCGGGGGCTACACCTTC | CASSSAFTGIGGGYTF
TRBJ2-2 | TRBV4-2 | NA | few | TGTGCCAGCAGCCAAGAGCAGGGAGGACCCGGGGAGCTGTTTTTT | CASSQEQGGPGELFF
TRBJ2-7 | TRBV10-3 | NA | NA | TGTGCCATCAGCAATTCACAGGAGTCCTACGAGCAGTACTTC | CAISNSQESYEQYF
TRBJ2-5 | TRBV7-3 | NA | NA | TGTGCCAGCAGCTTAACATCTCGGGGGAAAGAGACCCAGTACTTC | CASSLTSRGKETQYF